This T cell receptor (beta chain) is from a study of cytomegalovirus exposure and HLA in healthy donors. The length of the CDR3 is 11 residues. With 4 bases removed from V and 4 bases from J, the gap between germline ends came to 5 bases. Per the germline V gene, CDR1 is MNHNY and CDR2 is SVGAGI (reference sequence). Both 60 Vbeta primers and 13 Jbeta primers went into the PCR. The method was immunoSEQ multiplex PCR; TCRdb's version includes in-frame clones alone and lacks a portion of them. The data hold 100,000 or so clones, with 60% to 85% observed a single time. The genes are TRBV6-6 and TRBJ2-7; D call uncertain. This clonotype was sampled from a man between 40 and 49 years old in good health and CMV-seronegative. The specimen was PBMCs. The CDR3 protein is CASSSLYEQYF. The CDR3 bases are TGTGCCAGCAGTTCTCTGTACGAGCAGTACTTC.